The 2 T cell receptor beta chains below come from one sample, sequenced in a study of T cell repertoires in cytomegalovirus infection. TCRdb passed the reads through MiXCR, listing each CDR3 protein once. The sample lists a few hundred thousand distinct CDR3 sequences, 40% occurring once. These TCRs' antigens remain unknown. The sample consisted of cultured PBMCs, taken from culture after CMV antigen stimulation. Source of these receptors: a human donor in good health (CMV status not recorded). Some clones in this sample may be carry-over from other donors' samples.

This clonotype was counted many times. This rearrangement joins TRBV12-3 or TRBV12-4 to TRBJ2-7; 10 bases agree with TRBD1. This CDR3 is built from 14 residues. V was clipped by 7 bases and J by 5 bases; unmatched bases: 8. The CDR3 DNA reads as TGTGCCAGCACCTCGGCCGGGACAGGGGACGAGCAGTACTTC. It codes for CASTSAGTGDEQYF.

The V call is TRBV27, the J call TRBJ1-1; perhaps TRBD1 as D (5 bases). V gave up 2 bases and J gave up 11 bases, with 15 bases separating them. This CDR3 is 13 amino acids long. CDR1 and CDR2 from the germline V gene are MNHEY and SMNVEV (reference sequence). The CDR3 DNA follows: TGTGCCAGCAGTTTAGCGTCGGGGGTCGACGCTTTCTTT. Residues: CASSLASGVDAFF.